This T cell receptor (beta chain) appears in the sequencing data of a study of blood T cell repertoires in COVID-19. Participants were aged about 18 to 100 years, lived in over 20 US areas, and enrolled virtually. Cohorts were based on clinical histories the participants reported. V lost 2 bases, J lost 9 bases, and 9 bases lay in between. The CDR3 totals 12 residues. Germline CDR1 is LGHDT and CDR2 is YNNKEL (reference sequence). In the authors' workflow: Estimates of nucleated cell counts were drawn from the amplification of reference gene primers. TCRdb's table, derived via immunoSEQ multiplex PCR, lists solely in-frame clones and lacks some. V and J calls and clone size are copied from that table; D and trimming were computed from the DNA. The repertoire consists of roughly 290,000 clones, with 70% to 90% occurring once and the leading ten covering more than 3.5%.

The chain employs TRBV3-1 (or the pseudogene TRBV3-2) and TRBJ2-3, with a tentative D call TRBD1 (5 bases). What was sequenced was PBMCs or T cells enriched from blood (not recorded which). The sequence came from a woman in her thirties who had recovered from COVID-19. CDR3 DNA sequence: TGTGCCAGCAGCCAATCCCCAGGGACGCAGTATTTT. Translation: CASSQSPGTQYF.